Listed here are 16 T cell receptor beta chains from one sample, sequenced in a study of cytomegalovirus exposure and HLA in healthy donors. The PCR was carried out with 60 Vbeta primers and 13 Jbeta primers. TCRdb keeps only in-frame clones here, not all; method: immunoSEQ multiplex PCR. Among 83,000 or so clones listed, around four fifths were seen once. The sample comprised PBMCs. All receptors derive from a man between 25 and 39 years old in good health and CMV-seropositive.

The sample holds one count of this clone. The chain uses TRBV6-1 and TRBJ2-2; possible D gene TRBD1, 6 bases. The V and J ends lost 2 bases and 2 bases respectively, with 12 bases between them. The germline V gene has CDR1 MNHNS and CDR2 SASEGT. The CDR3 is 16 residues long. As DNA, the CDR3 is TGTGCCAGCAGTGAACTGGGTGGGGGCAACACCGGGGAGCTGTTTTTT. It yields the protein CASSELGGGNTGELFF.

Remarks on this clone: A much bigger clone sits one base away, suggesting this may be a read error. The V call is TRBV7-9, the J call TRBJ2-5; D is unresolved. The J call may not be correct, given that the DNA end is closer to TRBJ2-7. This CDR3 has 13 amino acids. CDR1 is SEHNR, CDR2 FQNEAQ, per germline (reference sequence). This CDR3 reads CSSIGDPSYEQYF. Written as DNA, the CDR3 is TGTTCCAGCATAGGAGACCCTTCCTACGAGCAGTACTTC.

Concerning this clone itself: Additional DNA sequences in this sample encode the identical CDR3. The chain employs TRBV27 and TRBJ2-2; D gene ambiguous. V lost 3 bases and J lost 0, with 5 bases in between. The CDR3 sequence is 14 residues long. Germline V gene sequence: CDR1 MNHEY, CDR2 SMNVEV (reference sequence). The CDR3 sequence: CASSFLANTGELFF. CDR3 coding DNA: TGTGCCAGCAGTTTCCTCGCGAACACCGGGGAGCTGTTTTTT.

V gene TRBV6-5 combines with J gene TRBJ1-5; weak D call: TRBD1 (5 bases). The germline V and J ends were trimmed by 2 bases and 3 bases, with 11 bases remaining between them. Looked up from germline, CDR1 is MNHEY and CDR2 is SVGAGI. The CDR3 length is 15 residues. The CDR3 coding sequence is TGTGCCAGCAGTTACAGTGCCAGGGACAATCAGCCCCAGCATTTT. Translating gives CASSYSARDNQPQHF.

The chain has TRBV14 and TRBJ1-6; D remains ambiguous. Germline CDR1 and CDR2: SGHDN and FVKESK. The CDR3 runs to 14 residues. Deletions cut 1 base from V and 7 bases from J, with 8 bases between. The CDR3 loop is CASSQGDNNSPLHF. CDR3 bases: TGTGCCAGCAGCCAAGGTGACAACAATTCACCCCTCCACTTT.

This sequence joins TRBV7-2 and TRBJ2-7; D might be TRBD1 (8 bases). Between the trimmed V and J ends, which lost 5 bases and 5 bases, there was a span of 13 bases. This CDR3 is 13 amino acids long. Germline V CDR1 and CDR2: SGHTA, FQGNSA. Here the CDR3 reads CASSQQGGNEQYF. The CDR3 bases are TGTGCCAGCAGCCAACAGGGGGGGAACGAGCAGTACTTC.

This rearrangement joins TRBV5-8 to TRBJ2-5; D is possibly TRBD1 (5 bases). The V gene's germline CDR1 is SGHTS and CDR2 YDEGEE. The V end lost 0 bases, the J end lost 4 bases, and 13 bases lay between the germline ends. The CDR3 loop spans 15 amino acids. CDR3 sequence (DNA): TGTGCCAGCAGCTTGGGACAGACAACCGGAGAGACCCAGTACTTC. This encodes CASSLGQTTGETQYF.

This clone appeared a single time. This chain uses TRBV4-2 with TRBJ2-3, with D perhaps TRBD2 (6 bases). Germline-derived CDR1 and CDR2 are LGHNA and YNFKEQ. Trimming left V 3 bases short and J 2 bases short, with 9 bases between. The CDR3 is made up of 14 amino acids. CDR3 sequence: CASSQGGDTDTQYF. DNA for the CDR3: TGTGCCAGCAGCCAGGGCGGGGACACAGATACGCAGTATTTT.

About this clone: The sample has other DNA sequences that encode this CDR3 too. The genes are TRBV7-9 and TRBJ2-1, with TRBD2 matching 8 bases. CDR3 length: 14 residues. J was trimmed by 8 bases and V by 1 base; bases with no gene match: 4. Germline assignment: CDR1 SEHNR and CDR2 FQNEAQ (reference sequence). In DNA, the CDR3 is TGTGCCAGCAGCTTAGGACTAGCGATCGATGAGCAGTTCTTC. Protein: CASSLGLAIDEQFF.

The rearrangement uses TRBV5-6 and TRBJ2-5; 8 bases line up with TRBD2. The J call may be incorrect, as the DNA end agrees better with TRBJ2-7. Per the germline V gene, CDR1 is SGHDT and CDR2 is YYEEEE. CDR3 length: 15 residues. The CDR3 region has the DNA TGTGCCAGCAGCTTGTTCGGGGGGGCCTACGACGAGCAGTACTTC. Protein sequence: CASSLFGGAYDEQYF.

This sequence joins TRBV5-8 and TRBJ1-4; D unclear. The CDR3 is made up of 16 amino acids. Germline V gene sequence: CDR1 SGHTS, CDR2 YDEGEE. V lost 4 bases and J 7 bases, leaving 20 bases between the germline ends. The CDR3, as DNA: TGTGCCAGCAGCCAGCTGGGAGAAGGCGCCGGTGAAAAACTGTTTTTT. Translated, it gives CASSQLGEGAGEKLFF.

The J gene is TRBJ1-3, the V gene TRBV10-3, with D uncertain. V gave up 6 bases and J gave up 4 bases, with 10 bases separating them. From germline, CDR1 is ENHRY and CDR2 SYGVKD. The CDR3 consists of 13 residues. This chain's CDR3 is CAISLDQGNTIYF. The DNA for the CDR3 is TGTGCCATCAGCCTAGACCAGGGAAACACCATATATTTT.

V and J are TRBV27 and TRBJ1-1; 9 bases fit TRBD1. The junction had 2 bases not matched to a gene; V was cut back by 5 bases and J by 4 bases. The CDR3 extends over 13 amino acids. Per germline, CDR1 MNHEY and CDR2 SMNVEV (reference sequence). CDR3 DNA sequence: TGTGCCAGCAGTATGACAGGGGGCACTGAAGCTTTCTTT. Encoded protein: CASSMTGGTEAFF.

CDR3 nucleotides: TGCGCCAGCAGCTTGGGGCTAGCGGGGGGGCGGTTGGAAGAGACCCAGTACTTC. Its protein product is CASSLGLAGGRLEETQYF. The chain has TRBV5-1 and TRBJ2-5, with 12 bases that match TRBD2. The CDR3 length is 18 residues. Trimming cost V 0 bases and J 3 bases; bases outside gene matches: 9. Germline V gene lookup returns CDR1 SGHRS and CDR2 YFSETQ.

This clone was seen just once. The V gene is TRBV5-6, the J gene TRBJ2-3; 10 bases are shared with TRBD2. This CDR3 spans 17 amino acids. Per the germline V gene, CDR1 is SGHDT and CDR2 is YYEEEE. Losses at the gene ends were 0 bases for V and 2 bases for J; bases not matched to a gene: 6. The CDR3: CASSLGASGGLTDTQYF. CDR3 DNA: TGTGCCAGCAGCTTGGGGGCTAGCGGGGGCCTCACAGATACGCAGTATTTT. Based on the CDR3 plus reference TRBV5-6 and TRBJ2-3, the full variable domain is DAGVTQSPTHLIKTRGQQVTLRCSPKSGHDTVSWYQQALGQGPQFIFQYYEEEERQRGNFPDRFSGHQFPNYSSELNVNALLLGDSALYLCASSLGASGGLTDTQYFGPGTRLTVL.

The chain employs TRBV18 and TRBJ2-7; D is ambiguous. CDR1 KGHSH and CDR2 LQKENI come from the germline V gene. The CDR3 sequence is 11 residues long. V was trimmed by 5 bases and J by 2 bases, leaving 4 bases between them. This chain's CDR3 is CASSSTYEQYF. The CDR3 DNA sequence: TGTGCCAGCTCATCAACCTACGAGCAGTACTTC.